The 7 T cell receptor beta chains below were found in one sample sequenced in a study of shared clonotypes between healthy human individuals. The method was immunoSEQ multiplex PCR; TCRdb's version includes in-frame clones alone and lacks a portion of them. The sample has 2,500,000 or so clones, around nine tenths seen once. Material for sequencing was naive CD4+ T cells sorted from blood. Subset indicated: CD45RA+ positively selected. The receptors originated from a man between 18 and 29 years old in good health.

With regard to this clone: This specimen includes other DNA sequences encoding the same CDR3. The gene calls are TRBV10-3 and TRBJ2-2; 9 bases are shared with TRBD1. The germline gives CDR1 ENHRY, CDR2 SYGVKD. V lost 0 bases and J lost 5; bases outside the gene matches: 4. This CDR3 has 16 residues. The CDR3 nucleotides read TGTGCCATCAGTGAGTCAGGACAGGGGCGGACCGGGGAGCTGTTTTTT. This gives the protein CAISESGQGRTGELFF.

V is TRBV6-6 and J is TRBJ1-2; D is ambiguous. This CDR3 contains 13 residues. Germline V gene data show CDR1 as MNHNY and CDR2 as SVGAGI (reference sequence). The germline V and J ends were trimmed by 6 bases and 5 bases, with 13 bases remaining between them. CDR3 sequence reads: CASRLLIGYGYTF. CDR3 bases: TGTGCCAGCAGACTCCTAATAGGTTATGGCTACACCTTC.

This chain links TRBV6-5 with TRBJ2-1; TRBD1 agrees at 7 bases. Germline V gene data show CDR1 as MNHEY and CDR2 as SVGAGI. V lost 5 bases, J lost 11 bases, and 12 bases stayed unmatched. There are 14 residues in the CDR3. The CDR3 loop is CASSRFGTESKQFF. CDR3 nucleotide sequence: TGTGCCAGCAGTCGGTTCGGGACAGAGTCGAAGCAGTTCTTC.

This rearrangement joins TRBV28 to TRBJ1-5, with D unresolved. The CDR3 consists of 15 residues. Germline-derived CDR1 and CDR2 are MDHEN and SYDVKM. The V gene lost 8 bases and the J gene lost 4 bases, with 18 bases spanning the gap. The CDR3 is CASDGEGFGNQPQHF. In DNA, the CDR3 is TGTGCCAGCGATGGGGAGGGATTTGGAAATCAGCCCCAGCATTTT.

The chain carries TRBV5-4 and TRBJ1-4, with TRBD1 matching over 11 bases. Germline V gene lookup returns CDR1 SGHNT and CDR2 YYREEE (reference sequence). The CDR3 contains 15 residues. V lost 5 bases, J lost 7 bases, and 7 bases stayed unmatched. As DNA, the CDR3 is TGTGCCAGCAGTCCCGCCGGGACAGGGGGTGAAAAACTGTTTTTT. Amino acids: CASSPAGTGGEKLFF.

In DNA form, the CDR3 reads TGTGCCAGCAGCTTATGGGGGACAGGGCCCTATGGCTACACCTTC. It specifies CASSLWGTGPYGYTF. The chain joins TRBV7-2 to TRBJ1-2; 9 bases agree with TRBD1. The CDR3 spans 15 residues. From germline, CDR1 is SGHTA and CDR2 FQGNSA. V lost 2 bases and J lost 4; bases outside the gene matches: 5.

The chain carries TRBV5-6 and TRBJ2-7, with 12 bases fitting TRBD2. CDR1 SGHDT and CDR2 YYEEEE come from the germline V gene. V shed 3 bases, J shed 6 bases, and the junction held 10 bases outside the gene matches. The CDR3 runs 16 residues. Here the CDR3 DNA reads TGTGCCAGCAGCTGGATTCGGACTAGCGGGAACGGCGAGCAGTACTTC. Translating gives CASSWIRTSGNGEQYF.